The 29 T cell receptor beta chains presented below share a single source sample, sequenced in a study of blood T cell repertoires in COVID-19. The table came from immunoSEQ multiplex PCR; TCRdb's copy has only in-frame clones and leaves some out. The table records over 200,000 clones, approximately 88% of them present only once. Material for sequencing was PBMCs or T cells enriched from blood (not recorded which). These receptors were collected from a woman in her twenties or thirties who had been exposed to COVID-19.

V is TRBV2 and J is TRBJ2-3, with TRBD2 identical over 13 bases. Germline V gene sequence: CDR1 SNHLY, CDR2 FYNNEI. CDR3 length equals 17 residues. The V gene end was trimmed by 7 bases and the J gene end by 3 bases; junction bases not matched to a gene: 10. CDR3 sequence: CASTRTSGGSRTDTQYF. The CDR3 DNA reads as TGTGCCAGCACGAGGACTAGCGGGGGTTCTCGTACAGATACGCAGTATTTT.

The rearrangement links TRBV5-1 to TRBJ1-4, with 9 bases fitting TRBD1. The CDR3 extends over 17 amino acids. Germline values: CDR1 SGHRS, CDR2 YFSETQ. V lost 2 bases to trimming and J lost 5 bases; unmatched junction nucleotides: 10. CDR3 in amino acids: CASSFTLAGTGNEKLFF. Here the CDR3 DNA reads TGCGCCAGCAGCTTTACACTTGCCGGGACAGGGAATGAAAAACTGTTTTTT. Combining the CDR3 with reference TRBV5-1 and TRBJ1-4 gives the whole variable domain KAGVTQTPRYLIKTRGQQVTLSCSPISGHRSVSWYQQTPGQGLQFLFEYFSETQRNKGNFPGRFSGRQFSNSRSEMNVSTLELGDSALYLCASSFTLAGTGNEKLFFGSGTQLSVL.

The V and J genes are TRBV12-5 and TRBJ2-2, with D tentatively TRBD2 (5 bases). The length of the CDR3 is 16 residues. CDR1 and CDR2 from the germline V gene are LGHNT and FRNRAP. V was pared by 6 bases and J by 3 bases, with 17 bases between. Here the CDR3 reads CASGYRGNRYTGELFF. The CDR3, as DNA: TGTGCTAGTGGCTACCGAGGGAATAGGTACACCGGGGAGCTGTTTTTT.

This sequence joins TRBV5-1 and TRBJ1-1; 11 bases line up with TRBD1. With 5 bases clipped from V and 5 bases from J, the junction kept 11 bases outside the gene matches. Germline CDR1 SGHRS, CDR2 YFSETQ. The length of the CDR3 is 16 residues. The chain's CDR3 is CASRPTRTGGETEAFF. CDR3 DNA sequence: TGCGCCAGCAGGCCAACTCGGACAGGGGGCGAGACTGAAGCTTTCTTT.

The chain links TRBV19 to TRBJ1-2; D remains ambiguous. The germline V gene has CDR1 LNHDA and CDR2 SQIVND (reference sequence). This CDR3 contains 13 residues. With 2 bases removed from V and 4 bases from J, the gap between germline ends came to 8 bases. The CDR3: CASSIRESYGYTF. The CDR3 DNA reads as TGTGCCAGTAGTATACGGGAGAGCTATGGCTACACCTTC.

This clone occurred once. The CDR3 DNA sequence: TGTGCCAGCAGCTTAGCTGAGTACAATGAGCAGTTCTTC. This encodes CASSLAEYNEQFF. V and J are TRBV7-6 and TRBJ2-1; no definite D call. Germline CDR1 SGHVS, CDR2 FNYEAQ. This CDR3 has 13 residues. Trimming stripped 0 bases from V and 4 bases from J, with 4 bases between. The variable domain in full, completed from reference TRBV7-6 and TRBJ2-1, reads GAGVSQSPRYKVTKRGQDVALRCDPISGHVSLYWYRQALGQGPEFLTYFNYEAQQDKSGLPNDRFSAERPEGSISTLTIQRTEQRDSAMYRCASSLAEYNEQFFGPGTRLTVL.

The gene calls are TRBV14 and TRBJ2-7; no clear D. The CDR3 sequence is 13 residues long. Trimming shortened V by 2 bases and J by 4 bases, and 9 bases separated the two germline ends. Looked up from germline, CDR1 is SGHDN and CDR2 is FVKESK. CDR3 sequence (DNA): TGTGCCAGCAGCCAAAGAGGCCCTTACGAGCAGTACTTC. Translated: CASSQRGPYEQYF.

The chain uses TRBV9 and TRBJ2-5, with 11 bases identical to TRBD1. This CDR3 contains 15 residues. Per the germline V gene, CDR1 is SGDLS and CDR2 is YYNGEE. Trimming at V came to 3 bases and at J to 7 bases, leaving 8 bases not matched to a gene. The CDR3 reads CASSGGQGVIGTQYF. For the CDR3, the DNA is TGTGCCAGCAGCGGGGGACAGGGGGTCATTGGGACCCAGTACTTC.

V and J are TRBV9 and TRBJ2-5, with 7 bases identical to TRBD2. The junction had 4 bases not matched to a gene; V was cut back by 1 base and J by 1 base. This CDR3 region has 15 residues. Germline V lookup: CDR1 SGDLS, CDR2 YYNGEE. The CDR3 DNA reads as TGTGCCAGCAGCGTAATGGGAGGGGTCCAAGAGACCCAGTACTTC. Residues: CASSVMGGVQETQYF.

The V and J genes are TRBV7-4 and TRBJ2-2, with 8 bases that match TRBD2. Trimming removed 5 bases from V and 3 bases from J; junction bases left unmatched: 17. CDR3 length equals 19 residues. Germline CDR1 reads SGHVT; CDR2 reads SQSDAQ. CDR3 coding DNA: TGTGCCAGCAGCCGTTTGACTAGCGCGTACCTGGTAGACACCGGGGAGCTGTTTTTT. This codes for CASSRLTSAYLVDTGELFF.

V gene TRBV6-1 combines with J gene TRBJ1-5; D is unresolved. Trimming shortened V by 1 base and J by 9 bases, and 10 bases separated the two germline ends. The CDR3 spans 13 residues. Germline assignment: CDR1 MNHNS and CDR2 SASEGT. DNA of the CDR3: TGTGCCAGCAGTGAAGAGAGATCCCTGCCCCAGCATTTT. Protein product: CASSEERSLPQHF.

The chain is built from TRBV2 and TRBJ2-1; 9 nucleotides match TRBD2. Trimming removed 6 bases from V and 4 bases from J; junction bases left unmatched: 7. This CDR3 contains 15 residues. Germline CDR1 and CDR2: SNHLY and FYNNEI. The CDR3 DNA follows: TGTGCCAGCAGAGGAAGACTAGCGGTTTACAATGAGCAGTTCTTC. Amino acid sequence: CASRGRLAVYNEQFF.

This chain joins TRBV5-5 and TRBJ2-7, with TRBD2 matching 8 bases. Germline V gives CDR1 SGHKS, CDR2 YYEKEE (reference sequence). With V trimmed by 5 bases and J by 4 bases, 8 bases remained unmatched. This CDR3 comprises 14 residues. The CDR3 sequence is CASSYVAGLYEQYF. In DNA, the CDR3 is TGTGCCAGCAGTTATGTAGCGGGACTGTACGAGCAGTACTTC. Full variable domain (remainder filled in from reference TRBV5-5 and TRBJ2-7): DAGVTQSPTHLIKTRGQQVTLRCSPISGHKSVSWYQQVLGQGPQFIFQYYEKEERGRGNFPDRFSARQFPNYSSELNVNALLLGDSALYLCASSYVAGLYEQYFGPGTRLTVT.

This sequence joins TRBV7-2 and TRBJ2-1; TRBD2 matches at 11 bases. CDR3 size: 15 residues. V shed 1 base and J 10 bases; nucleotides not matched to a gene: 6. From germline, CDR1 is SGHTA and CDR2 FQGNSA. CDR3 residues: CASSLVLAGGGEQFF. The CDR3 coding sequence is TGTGCCAGCAGCTTAGTGCTAGCGGGAGGTGGCGAGCAGTTCTTC.

This chain uses TRBV19 with TRBJ2-5; 8 nucleotides align to TRBD2. The CDR3 covers 16 residues. In germline, CDR1 is LNHDA, CDR2 SQIVND (reference sequence). With V trimmed by 3 bases and J by 2 bases, 8 bases remained unmatched. CDR3 region: CASSIYGASGQETQYF. Here the CDR3 DNA reads TGTGCCAGTAGTATTTATGGCGCTAGCGGGCAAGAGACCCAGTACTTC.

This clone was observed a handful of times. This chain connects TRBV5-4 to TRBJ1-2, with D possibly matching TRBD1 (6 bases). This CDR3 has 13 residues. Trimming cost V 4 bases and J 4 bases, with 11 bases left between them. Germline V gene sequence: CDR1 SGHNT, CDR2 YYREEE (reference sequence). CDR3: CASSPQGIYGYTF. In DNA form, the CDR3 reads TGTGCCAGCAGCCCACAGGGAATCTATGGCTACACCTTC.

This chain links TRBV5-1 with TRBJ2-1; a possible D gene is TRBD1 (5 bases). The germline V and J ends were trimmed by 2 bases and 6 bases, with 15 bases remaining between them. Germline lookup yields CDR1 SGHRS and CDR2 YFSETQ. CDR3 length: 15 amino acids. The CDR3: CASSLGIGATNEQFF. For the CDR3, the DNA is TGCGCCAGCAGCTTAGGGATAGGGGCCACCAATGAGCAGTTCTTC.

This chain links TRBV18 with TRBJ1-2; 9 bases are a match to TRBD1. CDR3 length: 14 residues. Germline CDR1 and CDR2: KGHSH and LQKENI. Unmatched junction bases numbered 1, after V lost 1 base and J lost 4 bases. This CDR3 is CASSPRTGAYGYTF. The CDR3 DNA reads as TGTGCCAGCTCACCACGGACAGGGGCCTATGGCTACACCTTC.

The chain couples TRBV20-1 to TRBJ2-1; 10 bases fit TRBD2. The junction had 2 bases not matched to a gene; V was cut back by 3 bases and J by 3 bases. The germline CDR1 and CDR2 sequences are DFQATT and SNEGSKA (reference sequence). There are 14 residues in the CDR3. CDR3 coding DNA: TGCAGTGCTAGTAGCGGGAGGAGCTACAATGAGCAGTTCTTC. Protein: CSASSGRSYNEQFF.

The chain has TRBV3-1 (or the pseudogene TRBV3-2) and TRBJ1-4; no firm D call. The germline V gene encodes CDR1 LGHDT and CDR2 YNNKEL (reference sequence). This CDR3 has 18 amino acids. V lost 0 bases to trimming and J lost 0 bases, with 14 bases between them. The CDR3 protein is CASSQDRLEATTNEKLFF. CDR3 nucleotides: TGTGCCAGCAGCCAAGACCGCCTCGAGGCAACAACTAATGAAAAACTGTTTTTT.

The chain links TRBV5-1 to TRBJ2-7; D perhaps matches TRBD2 (5 bases). This CDR3 spans 16 amino acids. The V end lost 1 base, the J end lost 0 bases, and 14 bases lay between the germline ends. In germline, CDR1 is SGHRS, CDR2 YFSETQ. CDR3 nucleotide sequence: TGCGCCAGCAGCTTGTGGGGAGCACTTAGCTCCTACGAGCAGTACTTC. It is translated as CASSLWGALSSYEQYF.

The chain joins TRBV6-5 to TRBJ2-5; 7 nucleotides line up with TRBD1. The CDR3 covers 15 residues. Germline CDR1 MNHEY, CDR2 SVGAGI. J was trimmed by 7 bases and V by 5 bases; bases with no gene match: 13. Written as DNA, the CDR3 is TGTGCCAGCAGTACGAGGGACAGCCAAAAATGGACCCAGTACTTC. It specifies CASSTRDSQKWTQYF.

The table lists this clone with a count of one. This chain connects TRBV25-1 to TRBJ2-3; a weak D match, TRBD2 (5 bases). Trimming shortened V by 3 bases and J by 3 bases, and 13 bases separated the two germline ends. Germline V gives CDR1 MGHDK, CDR2 SYGVNS. The CDR3 is 15 residues long. The CDR3 sequence: CASSDPGPGTDTQYF. In nucleotides, the CDR3 is TGTGCCAGCAGTGATCCTGGACCGGGAACAGATACGCAGTATTTT.

V usage is TRBV5-1 and J usage is TRBJ2-1; 13 nucleotides agree with TRBD2. The trim removed 4 bases at V and 6 bases at J, leaving 4 bases unmatched. CDR1 is SGHRS and CDR2 is YFSETQ in the germline V gene. CDR3 length: 15 amino acids. The CDR3 sequence is CASSRTSGRVNEQFF. The CDR3 nucleotides are TGCGCCAGCAGCCGGACTAGCGGGAGAGTCAATGAGCAGTTCTTC.

The J gene is TRBJ2-3, the V gene TRBV28, with TRBD2 matching over 16 bases. Germline lookup yields CDR1 MDHEN and CDR2 SYDVKM. Unmatched junction bases numbered 7, after V lost 5 bases and J lost 5 bases. CDR3 size: 17 residues. CDR3 loop: CASSPGTSGRAVDTQYF. In nucleotides, the CDR3 is TGTGCCAGCAGTCCTGGGACTAGCGGGAGGGCAGTAGATACGCAGTATTTT.

V and J are TRBV11-2 and TRBJ1-2; D not certain. This CDR3 has 15 residues. Per germline, CDR1 SGHAT and CDR2 FQNNGV. The V and J ends lost 1 base and 4 bases respectively, with 13 bases between them. CDR3 residues: CASSLGGGGFYGYTF. The CDR3 DNA is TGTGCCAGCAGCTTAGGAGGTGGCGGATTCTATGGCTACACCTTC.

The chain uses TRBV7-2 and TRBJ2-7, with D perhaps TRBD2 (6 bases). The V gene's germline CDR1 is SGHTA and CDR2 FQGNSA. This CDR3 is built from 15 residues. V was pared by 2 bases and J by 3 bases, with 14 bases between. The CDR3 nucleotides are TGTGCCAGCAGCTTATCGGGGACTGCCTACTACGAGCAGTACTTC. This gives the protein CASSLSGTAYYEQYF.

The chain has TRBV7-6 and TRBJ2-1; perhaps TRBD1 as D (5 bases). The CDR3 has 15 residues. CDR1 and CDR2 from the germline V gene are SGHVS and FNYEAQ. V gave up 5 bases and J gave up 6 bases, with 17 bases separating them. The CDR3 here is CASSTQGYDGNEQFF. CDR3 DNA sequence: TGTGCCAGCAGCACCCAGGGTTATGATGGCAATGAGCAGTTCTTC.

The chain couples TRBV19 to TRBJ2-7, with 7 positions matching TRBD1. The CDR3 has 15 residues. V dropped 1 base and J dropped 0; count of bases not matched to a gene: 3. CDR1 and CDR2 from the germline V gene are LNHDA and SQIVND (reference sequence). The CDR3 is CASSIGDSLSYEQYF. DNA for the CDR3: TGTGCCAGTAGTATAGGGGACAGCCTCTCCTACGAGCAGTACTTC.